This T cell receptor beta chain was sequenced in a study of T cell changes during pregnancy in multiple sclerosis. Method: immunoSEQ multiplex PCR; TCRdb's copy keeps in-frame clones and lacks some. The table shows 50,000 to 65,000 clones, with 90% occurring only once. CDR1 MDHEN and CDR2 SYDVKM come from the germline V gene. The length of the CDR3 is 17 residues. Trimming removed 5 bases at V and 2 bases at J, with 20 bases between. The TCR sequence derives from a female donor in good health, enrolled as a control in a pregnancy study. V gene TRBV28 combines with J gene TRBJ2-3; D is possibly TRBD1 (6 bases). The sample here was peripheral blood, taken in the first trimester of pregnancy. This chain's CDR3 is CASSPTHREDYTDTQYF. The CDR3 bases are TGTGCCAGCAGTCCGACACACAGGGAAGACTACACAGATACGCAGTATTTT.